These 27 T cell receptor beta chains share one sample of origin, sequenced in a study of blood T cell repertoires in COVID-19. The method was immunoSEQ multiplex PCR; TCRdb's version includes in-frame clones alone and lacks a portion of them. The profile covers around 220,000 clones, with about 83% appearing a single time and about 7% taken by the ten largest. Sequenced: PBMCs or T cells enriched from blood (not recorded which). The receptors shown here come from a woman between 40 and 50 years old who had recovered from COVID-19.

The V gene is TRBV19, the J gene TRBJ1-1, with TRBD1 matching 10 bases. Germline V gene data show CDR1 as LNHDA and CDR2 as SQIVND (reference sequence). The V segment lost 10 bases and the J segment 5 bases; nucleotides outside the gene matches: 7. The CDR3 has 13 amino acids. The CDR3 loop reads CATQDRGGTEAFF. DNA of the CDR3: TGTGCCACCCAGGACAGGGGGGGGACTGAAGCTTTCTTT.

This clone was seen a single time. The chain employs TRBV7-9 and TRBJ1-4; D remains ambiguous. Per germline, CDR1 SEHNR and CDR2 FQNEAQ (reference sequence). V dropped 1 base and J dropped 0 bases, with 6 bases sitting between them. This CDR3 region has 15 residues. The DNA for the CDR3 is TGTGCCAGCAGCTTAGAGGCGGCAACTAATGAAAAACTGTTTTTT. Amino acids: CASSLEAATNEKLFF.

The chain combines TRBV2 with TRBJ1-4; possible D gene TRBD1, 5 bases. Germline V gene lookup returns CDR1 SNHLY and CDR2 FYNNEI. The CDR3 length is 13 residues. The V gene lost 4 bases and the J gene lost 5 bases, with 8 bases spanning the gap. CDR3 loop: CASSVTGNEKLFF. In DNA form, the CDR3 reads TGTGCCAGCAGTGTAACAGGAAATGAAAAACTGTTTTTT.

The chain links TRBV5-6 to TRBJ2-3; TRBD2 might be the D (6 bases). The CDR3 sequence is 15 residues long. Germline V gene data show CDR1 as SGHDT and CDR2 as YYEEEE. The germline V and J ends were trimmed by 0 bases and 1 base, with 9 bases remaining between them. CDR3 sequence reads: CASSLELAGTDTQYF. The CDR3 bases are TGTGCCAGCAGCTTGGAACTAGCCGGCACAGATACGCAGTATTTT.

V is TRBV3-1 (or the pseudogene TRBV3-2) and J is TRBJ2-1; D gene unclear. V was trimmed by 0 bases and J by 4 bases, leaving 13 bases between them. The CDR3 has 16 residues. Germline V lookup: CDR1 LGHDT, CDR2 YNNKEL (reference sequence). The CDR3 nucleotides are TGTGCCAGCAGCCAAGATAGCTCCGTCGGATACAATGAGCAGTTCTTC. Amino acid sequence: CASSQDSSVGYNEQFF.

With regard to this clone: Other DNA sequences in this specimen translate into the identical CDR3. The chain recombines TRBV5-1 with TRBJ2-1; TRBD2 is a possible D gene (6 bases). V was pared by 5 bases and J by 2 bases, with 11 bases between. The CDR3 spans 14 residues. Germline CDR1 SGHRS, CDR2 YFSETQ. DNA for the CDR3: TGCGCCAGCAGACCCGGGACTGCCTACAATGAGCAGTTCTTC. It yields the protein CASRPGTAYNEQFF. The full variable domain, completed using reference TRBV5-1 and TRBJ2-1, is KAGVTQTPRYLIKTRGQQVTLSCSPISGHRSVSWYQQTPGQGLQFLFEYFSETQRNKGNFPGRFSGRQFSNSRSEMNVSTLELGDSALYLCASRPGTAYNEQFFGPGTRLTVL.

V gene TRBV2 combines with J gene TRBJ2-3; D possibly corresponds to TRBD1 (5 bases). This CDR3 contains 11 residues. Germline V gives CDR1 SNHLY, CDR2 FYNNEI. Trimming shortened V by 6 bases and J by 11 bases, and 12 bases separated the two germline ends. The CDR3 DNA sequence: TGTGCCAGCAGCGACAGCCCCAGGCAGTATTTT. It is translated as CASSDSPRQYF. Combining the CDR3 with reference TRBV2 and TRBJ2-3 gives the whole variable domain EPEVTQTPSHQVTQMGQEVILRCVPISNHLYFYWYRQILGQKVEFLVSFYNNEISEKSEIFDDQFSVERPDGSNFTLKIRSTKLEDSAMYFCASSDSPRQYFGPGTRLTVL.

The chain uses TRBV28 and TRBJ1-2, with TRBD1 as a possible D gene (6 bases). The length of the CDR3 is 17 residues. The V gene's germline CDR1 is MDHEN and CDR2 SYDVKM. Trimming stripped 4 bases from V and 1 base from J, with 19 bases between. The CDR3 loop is CASSSLGQLTLNYGYTF. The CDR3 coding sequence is TGTGCCAGCAGTTCACTAGGACAGCTTACACTTAACTATGGCTACACCTTC.

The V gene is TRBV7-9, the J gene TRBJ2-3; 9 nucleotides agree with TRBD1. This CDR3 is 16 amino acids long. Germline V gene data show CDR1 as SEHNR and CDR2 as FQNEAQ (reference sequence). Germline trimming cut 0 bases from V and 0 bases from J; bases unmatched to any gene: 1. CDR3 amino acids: CASSLAQGASTDTQYF. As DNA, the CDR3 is TGTGCCAGCAGCTTAGCACAGGGGGCTAGCACAGATACGCAGTATTTT. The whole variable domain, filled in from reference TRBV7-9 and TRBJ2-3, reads DTGVSQNPRHKITKRGQNVTFRCDPISEHNRLYWYRQTLGQGPEFLTYFQNEAQLEKSRLLSDRFSAERPKGSFSTLEIQRTEQGDSAMYLCASSLAQGASTDTQYFGPGTRLTVL.

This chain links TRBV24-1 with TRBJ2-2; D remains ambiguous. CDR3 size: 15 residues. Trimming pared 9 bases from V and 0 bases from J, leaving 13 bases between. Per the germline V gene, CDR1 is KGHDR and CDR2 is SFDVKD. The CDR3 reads CATPEFRPNTGELFF. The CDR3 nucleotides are TGTGCCACCCCGGAGTTTCGGCCGAACACCGGGGAGCTGTTTTTT.

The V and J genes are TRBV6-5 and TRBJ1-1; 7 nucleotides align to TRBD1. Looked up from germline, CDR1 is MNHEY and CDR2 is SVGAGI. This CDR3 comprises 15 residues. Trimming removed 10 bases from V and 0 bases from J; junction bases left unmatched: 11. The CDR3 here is CATTRGPNMNTEAFF. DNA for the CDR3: TGTGCCACGACTAGGGGGCCTAATATGAACACTGAAGCTTTCTTT.

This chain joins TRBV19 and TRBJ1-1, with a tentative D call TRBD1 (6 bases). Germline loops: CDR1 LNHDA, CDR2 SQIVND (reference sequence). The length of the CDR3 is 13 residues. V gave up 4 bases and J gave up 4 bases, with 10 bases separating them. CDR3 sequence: CASSNRESTEAFF. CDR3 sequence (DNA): TGTGCCAGTAGTAACAGGGAGAGCACTGAAGCTTTCTTT.

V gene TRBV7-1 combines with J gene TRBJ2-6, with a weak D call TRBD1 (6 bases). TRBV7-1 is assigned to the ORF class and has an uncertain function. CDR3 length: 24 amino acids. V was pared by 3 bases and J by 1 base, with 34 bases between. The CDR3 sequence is CASSSTAAQGVILGWDSGANVLTF. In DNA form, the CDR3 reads TGTGCCAGCAGCTCGACCGCGGCACAGGGAGTAATTCTGGGATGGGATTCTGGGGCCAACGTCCTGACTTTC.

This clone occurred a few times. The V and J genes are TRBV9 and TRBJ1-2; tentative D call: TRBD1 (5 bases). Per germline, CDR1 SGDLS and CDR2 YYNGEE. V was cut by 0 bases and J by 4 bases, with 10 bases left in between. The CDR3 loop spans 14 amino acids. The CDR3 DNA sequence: TGTGCCAGCAGCGTAGAGGCAGGGTTCTATGGCTACACCTTC. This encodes CASSVEAGFYGYTF.

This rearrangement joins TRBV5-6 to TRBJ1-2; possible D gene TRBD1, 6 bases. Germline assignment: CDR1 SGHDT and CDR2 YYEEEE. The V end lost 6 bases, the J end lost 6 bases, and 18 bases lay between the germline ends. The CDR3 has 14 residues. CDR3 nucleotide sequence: TGTGCCAGCACCCCCAGGGGCCGCAATAATGGCTACACCTTC. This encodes CASTPRGRNNGYTF.

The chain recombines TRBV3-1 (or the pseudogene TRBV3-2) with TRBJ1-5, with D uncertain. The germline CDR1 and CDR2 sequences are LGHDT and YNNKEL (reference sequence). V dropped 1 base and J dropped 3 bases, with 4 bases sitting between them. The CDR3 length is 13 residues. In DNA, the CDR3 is TGTGCCAGCAGCCAAGGGCCCAATCAGCCCCAGCATTTT. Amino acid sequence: CASSQGPNQPQHF.

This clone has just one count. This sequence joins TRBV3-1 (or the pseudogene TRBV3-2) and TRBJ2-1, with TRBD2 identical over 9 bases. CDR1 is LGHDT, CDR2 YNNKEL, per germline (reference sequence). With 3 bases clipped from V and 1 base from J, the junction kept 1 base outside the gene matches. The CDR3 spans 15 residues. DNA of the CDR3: TGTGCCAGCAGCCATAGCGGGAGATCCTACAATGAGCAGTTCTTC. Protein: CASSHSGRSYNEQFF.

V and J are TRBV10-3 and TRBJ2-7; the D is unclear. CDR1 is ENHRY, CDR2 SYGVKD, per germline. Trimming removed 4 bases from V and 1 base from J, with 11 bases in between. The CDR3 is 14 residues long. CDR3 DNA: TGTGCCATCAGTGTGGCCGAGGTTTCCTACGAGCAGTACTTC. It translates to CAISVAEVSYEQYF.

As DNA, the CDR3 is TGTGCCAGTAGTATACAGGTTTCCTCCTACAATGAGCAGTTCTTC. Protein product: CASSIQVSSYNEQFF. The V gene is TRBV19, the J gene TRBJ2-1; no clear D gene. Trimming cost V 2 bases and J 0 bases, with 8 bases left between them. The CDR3 extends over 15 amino acids. Per the germline V gene, CDR1 is LNHDA and CDR2 is SQIVND (reference sequence).

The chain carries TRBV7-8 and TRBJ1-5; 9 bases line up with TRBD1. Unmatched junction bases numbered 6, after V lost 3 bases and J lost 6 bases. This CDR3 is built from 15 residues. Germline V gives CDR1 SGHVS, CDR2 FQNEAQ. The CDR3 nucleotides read TGTGCCAGCAGCTTCCTGGGGGACAGGGTTCAGCCCCAGCATTTT. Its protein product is CASSFLGDRVQPQHF.

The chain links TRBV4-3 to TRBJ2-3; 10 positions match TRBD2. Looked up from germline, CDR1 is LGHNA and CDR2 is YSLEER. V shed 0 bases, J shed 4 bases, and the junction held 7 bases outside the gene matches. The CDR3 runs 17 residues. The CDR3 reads CASSQDRSGRAADTQYF. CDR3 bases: TGCGCCAGCAGCCAAGATCGGAGCGGGAGGGCCGCAGATACGCAGTATTTT.

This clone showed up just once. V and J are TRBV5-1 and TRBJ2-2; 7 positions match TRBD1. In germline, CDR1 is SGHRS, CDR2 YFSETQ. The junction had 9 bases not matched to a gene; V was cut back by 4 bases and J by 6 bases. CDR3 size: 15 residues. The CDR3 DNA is TGCGCCAGCAGCCTACTACAGGGGCTCGCCGGGGAGCTGTTTTTT. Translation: CASSLLQGLAGELFF. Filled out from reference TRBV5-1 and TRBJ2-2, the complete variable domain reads KAGVTQTPRYLIKTRGQQVTLSCSPISGHRSVSWYQQTPGQGLQFLFEYFSETQRNKGNFPGRFSGRQFSNSRSEMNVSTLELGDSALYLCASSLLQGLAGELFFGEGSRLTVL.

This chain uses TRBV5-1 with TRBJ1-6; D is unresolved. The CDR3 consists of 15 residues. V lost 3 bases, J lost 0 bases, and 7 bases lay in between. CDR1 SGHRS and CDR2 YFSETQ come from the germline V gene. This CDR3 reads CASSYEGSYNSPLHF. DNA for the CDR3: TGCGCCAGCAGCTATGAGGGCTCCTATAATTCACCCCTCCACTTT.

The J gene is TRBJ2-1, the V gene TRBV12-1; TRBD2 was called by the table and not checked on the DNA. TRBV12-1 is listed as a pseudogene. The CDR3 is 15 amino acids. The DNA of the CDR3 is TGTGCCAGCAGCCGGACTAGCGGGTTTTACAATGAGCAGTTCTTC. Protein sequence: CASSRTSGFYNEQFF.

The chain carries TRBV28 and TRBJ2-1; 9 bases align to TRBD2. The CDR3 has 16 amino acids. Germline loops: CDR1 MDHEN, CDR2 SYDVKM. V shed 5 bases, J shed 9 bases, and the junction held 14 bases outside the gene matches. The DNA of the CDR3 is TGTGCCAGCAGTCTACTCTTAGCGGGAGTTGAGGGTGAGCAGTTCTTC. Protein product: CASSLLLAGVEGEQFF.

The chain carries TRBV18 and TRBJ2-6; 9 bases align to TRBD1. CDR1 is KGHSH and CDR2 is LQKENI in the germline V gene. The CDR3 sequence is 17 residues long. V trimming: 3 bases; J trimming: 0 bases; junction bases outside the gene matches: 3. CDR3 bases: TGTGCCAGCTCACCGGGACAGGGATACTCTGGGGCCAACGTCCTGACTTTC. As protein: CASSPGQGYSGANVLTF.

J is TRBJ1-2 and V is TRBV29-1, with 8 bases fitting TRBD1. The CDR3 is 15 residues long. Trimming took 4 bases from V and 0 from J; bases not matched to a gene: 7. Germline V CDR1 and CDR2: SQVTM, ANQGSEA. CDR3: CSVARGTGANYGYTF. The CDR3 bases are TGCAGCGTTGCCCGTGGGACAGGAGCTAACTATGGCTACACCTTC.